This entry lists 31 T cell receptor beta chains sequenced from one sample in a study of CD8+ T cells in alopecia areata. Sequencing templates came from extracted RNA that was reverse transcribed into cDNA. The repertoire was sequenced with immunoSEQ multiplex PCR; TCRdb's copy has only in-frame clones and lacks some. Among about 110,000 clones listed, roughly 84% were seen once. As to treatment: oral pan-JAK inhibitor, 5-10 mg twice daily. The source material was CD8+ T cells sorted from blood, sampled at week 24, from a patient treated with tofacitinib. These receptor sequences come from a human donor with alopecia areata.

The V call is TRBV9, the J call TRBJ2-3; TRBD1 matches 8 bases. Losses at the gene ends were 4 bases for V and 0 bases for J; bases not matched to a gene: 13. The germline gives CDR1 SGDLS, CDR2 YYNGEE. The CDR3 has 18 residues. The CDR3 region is CASSSPRTGGLSTDTQYF. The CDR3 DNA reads TGTGCCAGCAGCTCCCCGAGAACAGGGGGTCTTAGCACAGATACGCAGTATTTT.

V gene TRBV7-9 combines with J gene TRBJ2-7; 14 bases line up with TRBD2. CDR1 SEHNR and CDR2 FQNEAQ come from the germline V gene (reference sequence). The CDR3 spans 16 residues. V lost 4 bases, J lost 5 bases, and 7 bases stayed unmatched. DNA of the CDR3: TGTGCCAGCAGCTGGGCGACTAGCGGGGGGGCCAACGAGCAGTACTTC. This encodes CASSWATSGGANEQYF.

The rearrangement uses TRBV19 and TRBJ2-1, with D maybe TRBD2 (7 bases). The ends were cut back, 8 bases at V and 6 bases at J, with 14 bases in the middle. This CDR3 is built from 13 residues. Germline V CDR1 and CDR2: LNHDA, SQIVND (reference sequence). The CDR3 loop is CASRLGGANEQFF. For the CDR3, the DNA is TGTGCCAGTCGACTAGGGGGGGCCAATGAGCAGTTCTTC.

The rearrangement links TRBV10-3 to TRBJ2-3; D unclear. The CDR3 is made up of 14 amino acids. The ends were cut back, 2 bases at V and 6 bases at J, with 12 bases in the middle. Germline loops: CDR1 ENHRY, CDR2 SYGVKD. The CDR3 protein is CAISEGPEGDTQYF. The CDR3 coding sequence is TGTGCCATCAGTGAGGGGCCAGAAGGGGATACGCAGTATTTT.

This chain's CDR3 is CAIFTGMDYGYTF. The CDR3 coding sequence is TGTGCCATCTTTACAGGGATGGACTATGGCTACACCTTC. This rearrangement joins TRBV6-6 to TRBJ1-2; perhaps TRBD1 as D (6 bases). This CDR3 spans 13 amino acids. V shed 10 bases and J shed 3 bases, with 15 bases lying between them. CDR1 is MNHNY and CDR2 is SVGAGI in the germline V gene (reference sequence).

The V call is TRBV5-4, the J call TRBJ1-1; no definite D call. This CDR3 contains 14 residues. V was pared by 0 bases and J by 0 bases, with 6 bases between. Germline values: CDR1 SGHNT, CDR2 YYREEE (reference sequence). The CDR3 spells CASSLESMNTEAFF. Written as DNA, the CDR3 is TGTGCCAGCAGCTTGGAATCCATGAACACTGAAGCTTTCTTT.

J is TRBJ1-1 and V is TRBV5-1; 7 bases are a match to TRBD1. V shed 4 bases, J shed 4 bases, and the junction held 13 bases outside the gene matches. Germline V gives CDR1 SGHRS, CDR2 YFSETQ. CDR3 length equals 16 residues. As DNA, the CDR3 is TGCGCCAGCAGCGAAACGGGGGAGGGGACAGTCACTGAAGCTTTCTTT. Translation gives CASSETGEGTVTEAFF.

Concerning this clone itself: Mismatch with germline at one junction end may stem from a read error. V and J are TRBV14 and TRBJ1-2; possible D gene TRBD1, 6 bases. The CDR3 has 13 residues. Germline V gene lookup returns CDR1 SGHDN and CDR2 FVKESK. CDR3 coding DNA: TGTGCCAGCAGGCAAGGGGGAAACTATGGCTACACCTTC. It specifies CASRQGGNYGYTF. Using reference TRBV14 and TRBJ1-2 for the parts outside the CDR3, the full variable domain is EAGVTQFPSHSVIEKGQTVTLRCDPISGHDNLYWYRRVMGKEIKFLLHFVKESKQDESGMPNNRFLAERTGGTYSTLKVQPAELEDSGVYFCASRQGGNYGYTFGSGTRLTVV.

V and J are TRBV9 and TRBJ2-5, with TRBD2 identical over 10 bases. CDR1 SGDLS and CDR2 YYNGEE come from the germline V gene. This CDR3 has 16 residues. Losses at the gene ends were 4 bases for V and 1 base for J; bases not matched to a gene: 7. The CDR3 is CASSPGTSDLQETQYF. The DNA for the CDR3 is TGTGCCAGCAGCCCAGGGACTAGCGACCTCCAAGAGACCCAGTACTTC.

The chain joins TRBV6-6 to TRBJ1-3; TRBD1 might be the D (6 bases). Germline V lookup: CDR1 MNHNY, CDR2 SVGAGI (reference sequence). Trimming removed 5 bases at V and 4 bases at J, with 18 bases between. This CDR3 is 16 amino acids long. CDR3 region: CASSKQAGASGNTIYF. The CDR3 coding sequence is TGTGCCAGCAGTAAGCAAGCAGGGGCTTCAGGAAACACCATATATTTT.

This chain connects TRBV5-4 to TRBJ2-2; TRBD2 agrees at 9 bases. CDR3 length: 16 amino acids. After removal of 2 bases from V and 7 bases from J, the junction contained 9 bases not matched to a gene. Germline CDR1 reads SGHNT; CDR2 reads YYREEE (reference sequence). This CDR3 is CASSLIASGDGGELFF. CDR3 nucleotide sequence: TGTGCCAGCAGCTTAATTGCTAGCGGGGACGGCGGGGAGCTGTTTTTT.

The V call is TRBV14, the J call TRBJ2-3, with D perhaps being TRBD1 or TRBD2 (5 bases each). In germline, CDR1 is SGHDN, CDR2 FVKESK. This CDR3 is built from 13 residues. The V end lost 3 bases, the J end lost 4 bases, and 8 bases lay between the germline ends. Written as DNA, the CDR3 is TGTGCCAGCAGCCAGGGGGTTCCAGATACGCAGTATTTT. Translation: CASSQGVPDTQYF.

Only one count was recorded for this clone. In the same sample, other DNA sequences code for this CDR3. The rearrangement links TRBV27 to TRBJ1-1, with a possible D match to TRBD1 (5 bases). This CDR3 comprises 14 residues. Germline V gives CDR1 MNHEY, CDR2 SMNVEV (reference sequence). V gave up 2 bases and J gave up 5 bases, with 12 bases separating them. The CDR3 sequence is CASSLSQGGTEAFF. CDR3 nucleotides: TGTGCCAGCAGTTTAAGCCAGGGAGGGACTGAAGCTTTCTTT.

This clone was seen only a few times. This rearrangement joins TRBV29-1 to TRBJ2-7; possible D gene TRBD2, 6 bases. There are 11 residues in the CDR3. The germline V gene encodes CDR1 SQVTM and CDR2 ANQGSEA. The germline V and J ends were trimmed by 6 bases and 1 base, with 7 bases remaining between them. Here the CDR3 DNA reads TGCAGCGTCGGGACTTCCTACGAGCAGTACTTC. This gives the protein CSVGTSYEQYF.

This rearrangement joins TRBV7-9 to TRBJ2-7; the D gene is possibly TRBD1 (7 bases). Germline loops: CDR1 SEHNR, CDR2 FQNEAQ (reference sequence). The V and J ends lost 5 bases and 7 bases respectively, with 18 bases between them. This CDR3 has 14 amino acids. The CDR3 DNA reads TGTGCCAGCAGCCCCGGGGGACAGCTTTTAGAGCAGTACTTC. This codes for CASSPGGQLLEQYF.

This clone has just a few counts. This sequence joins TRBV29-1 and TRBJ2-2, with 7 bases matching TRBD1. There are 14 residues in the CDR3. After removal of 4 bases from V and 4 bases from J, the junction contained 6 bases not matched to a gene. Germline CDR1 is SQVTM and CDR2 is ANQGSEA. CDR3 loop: CSVAGTDFTGELFF. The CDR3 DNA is TGCAGCGTTGCCGGGACAGACTTCACCGGGGAGCTGTTTTTT.

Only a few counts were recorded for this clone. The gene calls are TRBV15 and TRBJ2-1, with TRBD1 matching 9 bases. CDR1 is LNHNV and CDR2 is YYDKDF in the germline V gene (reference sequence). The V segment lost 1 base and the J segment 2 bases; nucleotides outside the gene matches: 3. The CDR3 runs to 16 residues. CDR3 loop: CATSRARQGAYNEQFF. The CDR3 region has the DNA TGTGCCACCAGCAGAGCTAGACAGGGGGCCTACAATGAGCAGTTCTTC.

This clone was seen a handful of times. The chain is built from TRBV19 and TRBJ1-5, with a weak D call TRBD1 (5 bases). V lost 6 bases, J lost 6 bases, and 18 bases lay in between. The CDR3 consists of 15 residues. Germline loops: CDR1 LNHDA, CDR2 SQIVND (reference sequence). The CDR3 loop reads CASSVDALGTQPQHF. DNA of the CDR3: TGTGCCAGTAGCGTTGATGCTTTAGGGACTCAGCCCCAGCATTTT.

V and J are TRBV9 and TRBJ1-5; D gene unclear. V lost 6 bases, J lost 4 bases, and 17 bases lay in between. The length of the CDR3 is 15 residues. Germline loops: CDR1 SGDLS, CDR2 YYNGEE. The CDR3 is CASNGDGLSNQPQHF. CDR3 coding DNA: TGTGCCAGCAACGGGGATGGGCTGAGTAATCAGCCCCAGCATTTT.

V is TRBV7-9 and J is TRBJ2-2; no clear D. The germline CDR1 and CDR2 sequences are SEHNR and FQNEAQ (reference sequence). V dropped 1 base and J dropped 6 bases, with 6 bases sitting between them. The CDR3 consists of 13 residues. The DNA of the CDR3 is TGTGCCAGCAGCTTAGTTCCATCCGGGGAGCTGTTTTTT. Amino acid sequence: CASSLVPSGELFF.

The CDR3 protein is CASSQAGEYEKLFF. The CDR3 DNA follows: TGCGCCAGCAGCCAAGCAGGAGAGTATGAAAAACTGTTTTTT. This chain joins TRBV4-3 and TRBJ1-4; D call uncertain. CDR1 LGHNA and CDR2 YSLEER come from the germline V gene. Trimming shortened V by 1 base and J by 6 bases, and 9 bases separated the two germline ends. The CDR3 sequence is 14 residues long.

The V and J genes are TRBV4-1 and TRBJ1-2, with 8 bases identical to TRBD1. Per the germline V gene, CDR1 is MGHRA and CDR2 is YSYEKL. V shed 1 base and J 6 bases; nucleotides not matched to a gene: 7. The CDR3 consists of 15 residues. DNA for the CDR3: TGCGCCAGCAGCCAAGTAGGCAGGGGGCTTCATGGCTACACCTTC. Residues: CASSQVGRGLHGYTF.

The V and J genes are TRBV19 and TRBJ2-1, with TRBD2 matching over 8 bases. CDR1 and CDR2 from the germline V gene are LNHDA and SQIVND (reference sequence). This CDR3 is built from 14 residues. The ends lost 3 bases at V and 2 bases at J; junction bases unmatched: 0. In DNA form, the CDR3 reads TGTGCCAGTAGTATCGGGAGGGCCTACAATGAGCAGTTCTTC. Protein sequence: CASSIGRAYNEQFF.

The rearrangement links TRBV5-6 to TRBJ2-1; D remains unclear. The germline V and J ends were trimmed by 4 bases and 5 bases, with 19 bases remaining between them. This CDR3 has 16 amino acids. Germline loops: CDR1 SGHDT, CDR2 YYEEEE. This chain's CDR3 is CASSVTGPLFNNEQFF. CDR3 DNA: TGTGCCAGCAGCGTCACCGGGCCCCTTTTCAACAATGAGCAGTTCTTC.

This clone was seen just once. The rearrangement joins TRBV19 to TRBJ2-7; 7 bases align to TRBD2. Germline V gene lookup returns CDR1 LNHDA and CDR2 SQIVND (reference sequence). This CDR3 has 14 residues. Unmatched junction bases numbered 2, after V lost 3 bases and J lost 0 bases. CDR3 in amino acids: CASSIGEGSYEQYF. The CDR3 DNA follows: TGTGCCAGTAGTATCGGGGAGGGCTCCTACGAGCAGTACTTC. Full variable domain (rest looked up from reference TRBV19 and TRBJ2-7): DGGITQSPKYLFRKEGQNVTLSCEQNLNHDAMYWYRQDPGQGLRLIYYSQIVNDFQKGDIAEGYSVSREKKESFPLTVTSAQKNPTAFYLCASSIGEGSYEQYFGPGTRLTVT.

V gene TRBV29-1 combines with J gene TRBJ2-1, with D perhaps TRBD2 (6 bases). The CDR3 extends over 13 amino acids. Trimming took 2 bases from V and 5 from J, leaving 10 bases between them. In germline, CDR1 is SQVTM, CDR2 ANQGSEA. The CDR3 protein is CSVEKDYNNEQFF. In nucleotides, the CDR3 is TGCAGCGTTGAAAAGGACTACAACAATGAGCAGTTCTTC.

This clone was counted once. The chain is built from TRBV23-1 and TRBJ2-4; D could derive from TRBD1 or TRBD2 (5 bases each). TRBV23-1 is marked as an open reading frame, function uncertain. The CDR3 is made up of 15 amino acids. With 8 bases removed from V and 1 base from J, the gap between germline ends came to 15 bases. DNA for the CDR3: TGCGCCAGCCCCCGGGGCAGGGAGGCCAAAAACATTCAGTACTTC. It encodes CASPRGREAKNIQYF.

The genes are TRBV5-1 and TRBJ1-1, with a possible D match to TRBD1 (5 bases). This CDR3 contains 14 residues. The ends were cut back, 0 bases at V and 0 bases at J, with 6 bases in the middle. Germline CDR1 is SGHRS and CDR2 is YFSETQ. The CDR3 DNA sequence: TGCGCCAGCAGCTTGGCAGGGATGAACACTGAAGCTTTCTTT. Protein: CASSLAGMNTEAFF.

The CDR3 loop reads CASSVGFGTGVSANTGELFF. CDR3 nucleotide sequence: TGTGCCAGCAGCGTAGGGTTCGGGACAGGAGTGTCCGCGAACACCGGGGAGCTGTTTTTT. The chain uses TRBV9 and TRBJ2-2; 8 bases match TRBD1. CDR1 is SGDLS, CDR2 YYNGEE, per germline. The CDR3 extends over 20 amino acids. V shed 0 bases and J 0 bases; nucleotides not matched to a gene: 13.

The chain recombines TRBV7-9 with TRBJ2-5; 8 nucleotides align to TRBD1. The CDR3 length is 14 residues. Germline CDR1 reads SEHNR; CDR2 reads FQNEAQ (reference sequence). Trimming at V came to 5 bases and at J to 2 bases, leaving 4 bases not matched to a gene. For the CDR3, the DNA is TGTGCCAGCAGCCATCGACAGGGGCAAGAGACCCAGTACTTC. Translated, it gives CASSHRQGQETQYF.

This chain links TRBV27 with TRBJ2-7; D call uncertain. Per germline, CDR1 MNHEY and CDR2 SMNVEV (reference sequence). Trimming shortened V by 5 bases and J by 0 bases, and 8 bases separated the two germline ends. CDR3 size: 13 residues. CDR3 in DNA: TGTGCCAGCAGTCACCCCCACTCCTACGAGCAGTACTTC. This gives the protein CASSHPHSYEQYF.